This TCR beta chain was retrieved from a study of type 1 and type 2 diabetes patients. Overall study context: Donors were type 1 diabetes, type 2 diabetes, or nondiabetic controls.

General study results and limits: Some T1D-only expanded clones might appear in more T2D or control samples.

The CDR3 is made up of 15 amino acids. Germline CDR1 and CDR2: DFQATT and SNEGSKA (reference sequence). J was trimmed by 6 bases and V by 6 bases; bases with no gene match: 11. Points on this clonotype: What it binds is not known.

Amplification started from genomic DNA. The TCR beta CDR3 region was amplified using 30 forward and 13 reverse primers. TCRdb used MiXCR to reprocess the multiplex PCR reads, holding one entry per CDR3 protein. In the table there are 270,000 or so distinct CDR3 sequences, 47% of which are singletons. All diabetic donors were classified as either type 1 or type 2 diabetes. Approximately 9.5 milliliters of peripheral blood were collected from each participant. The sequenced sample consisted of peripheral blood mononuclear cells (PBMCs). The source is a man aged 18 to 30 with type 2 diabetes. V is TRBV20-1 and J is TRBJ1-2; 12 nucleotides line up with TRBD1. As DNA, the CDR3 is TGCAGTGCCGTACCCGGGACAGGGGGCGCAAATGGCTACACCTTC. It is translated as CSAVPGTGGANGYTF.